Listed here are 22 T cell receptor beta chains from one sample, sequenced in a study of early T cells in non-severe SARS-CoV-2 infection. TCRdb independently ran MiXCR on the 5' RACE reads; one entry per CDR3 protein. This sample carries about 72,000 distinct CDR3 sequences, around 10% of them seen once, and the ten largest clones take about 8.3%. Material: whole blood, obtained at baseline. Source of these receptors: an adult who was a healthcare worker with PCR-confirmed SARS-CoV-2 infection or an uninfected control (not recorded which).

This chain joins TRBV20-1 and TRBJ1-4; TRBD1 agrees at 9 bases. The CDR3 runs to 13 residues. Germline CDR1 DFQATT, CDR2 SNEGSKA (reference sequence). V trimming: 3 bases; J trimming: 8 bases; junction bases outside the gene matches: 4. CDR3 sequence: CSASRTGDEKLFF. Here the CDR3 DNA reads TGCAGTGCTAGTCGGACAGGGGACGAAAAACTGTTTTTT.

This clonotype was detected ten times or more. The chain is built from TRBV5-1 and TRBJ2-3, with D perhaps assigned TRBD1 or TRBD2 (6 bases each). The length of the CDR3 is 16 residues. Trimming stripped 6 bases from V and 4 bases from J, with 21 bases between. The germline V gene has CDR1 SGHRS and CDR2 YFSETQ. This chain's CDR3 is CASTYGGPDSADTQYF. For the CDR3, the DNA is TGCGCCAGCACCTACGGGGGCCCTGATAGTGCAGATACGCAGTATTTT.

The chain employs TRBV6-5 and TRBJ1-1; D is unresolved. Trimming pared 6 bases from V and 0 bases from J, leaving 11 bases between. This CDR3 region has 14 residues. CDR1 and CDR2 from the germline V gene are MNHEY and SVGAGI. CDR3 loop: CASRPRGLNTEAFF. The CDR3 nucleotides read TGTGCCAGCAGACCCAGAGGACTGAACACTGAAGCTTTCTTT.

In its sample, this clonotype was seen a few times. This rearrangement joins TRBV11-2 to TRBJ1-5, with a possible D match to TRBD1 (5 bases). This CDR3 comprises 13 residues. Germline loops: CDR1 SGHAT, CDR2 FQNNGV. V lost 5 bases, J lost 3 bases, and 8 bases lay in between. The CDR3 reads CASSLGVNQPQHF. CDR3 in DNA: TGTGCCAGCAGCCTGGGGGTCAATCAGCCCCAGCATTTT.

There are a few counts of this clonotype. The rearrangement joins TRBV12-3 or TRBV12-4 to TRBJ2-4; D tentatively reads TRBD1 or TRBD2 (5 bases each). This CDR3 has 15 residues. V lost 5 bases to trimming and J lost 0 bases, with 11 bases between them. The CDR3 loop is CASSPSRVAKNIQYF. CDR3 DNA sequence: TGTGCCAGCAGTCCTAGCAGGGTAGCCAAAAACATTCAGTACTTC.

At least ten counts were recorded for this clonotype. The rearrangement joins TRBV6-5 to TRBJ2-7; 9 bases are a match to TRBD1. The germline V gene has CDR1 MNHEY and CDR2 SVGAGI. Germline trimming cut 6 bases from V and 2 bases from J; bases unmatched to any gene: 5. The CDR3 is made up of 14 amino acids. For the CDR3, the DNA is TGTGCCAGCAGGGGACAGGGATTTCCCTACGAGCAGTACTTC. This encodes CASRGQGFPYEQYF.

The chain recombines TRBV24-1 with TRBJ1-5, with no clear D. Germline CDR1 reads KGHDR; CDR2 reads SFDVKD. V lost 4 bases to trimming and J lost 0 bases, with 6 bases between them. This CDR3 is built from 14 residues. CDR3 protein: CATSDSDSNQPQHF. The CDR3 region has the DNA TGTGCCACCAGTGACTCCGATAGCAATCAGCCCCAGCATTTT.

This clonotype was counted a few times. This rearrangement joins TRBV5-8 to TRBJ2-5; D might be TRBD2 (6 bases). Deletions cut 4 bases from V and 7 bases from J, with 11 bases between. Germline CDR1 reads SGHTS; CDR2 reads YDEGEE. The CDR3 runs to 12 residues. The CDR3 protein is CASSQGLGTQYF. CDR3 sequence (DNA): TGTGCCAGCAGCCAGGGACTGGGGACCCAGTACTTC.

The sample holds many counts of this clonotype. The chain uses TRBV15 and TRBJ2-5; 13 bases line up with TRBD2. CDR1 is LNHNV and CDR2 is YYDKDF in the germline V gene (reference sequence). CDR3 length equals 17 residues. V lost 4 bases to trimming and J lost 3 bases; unmatched junction nucleotides: 8. The CDR3 reads CATSTTSGGPREETQYF. The CDR3 coding sequence is TGTGCCACCAGCACGACTAGCGGGGGGCCAAGGGAAGAGACCCAGTACTTC. The full variable domain, with the rest looked up from reference TRBV15 and TRBJ2-5, is DAMVIQNPRYQVTQFGKPVTLSCSQTLNHNVMYWYQQKSSQAPKLLFHYYDKDFNNEADTPDNFQSRRPNTSFCFLDIRSPGLGDTAMYLCATSTTSGGPREETQYFGPGTRLLVL.

This clonotype was counted ten times or more. The chain links TRBV7-9 to TRBJ1-1; 8 bases are shared with TRBD1. This CDR3 spans 16 amino acids. With 4 bases clipped from V and 0 bases from J, the junction kept 7 bases outside the gene matches. Germline V gene sequence: CDR1 SEHNR, CDR2 FQNEAQ (reference sequence). The CDR3 sequence: CASSSPGQVMNTEAFF. The CDR3 DNA is TGTGCCAGCAGCTCTCCGGGACAGGTGATGAACACTGAAGCTTTCTTT.

The chain employs TRBV3-1 and TRBJ2-2, with D unclear. Germline V gene sequence: CDR1 LGHDT, CDR2 YNNKEL (reference sequence). V was trimmed by 0 bases and J by 4 bases, leaving 24 bases between them. This CDR3 has 20 amino acids. In nucleotides, the CDR3 is TGTGCCAGCAGCCAAGAAAAGGGAATTGTGGTCCTAGGAAGCACCGGGGAGCTGTTTTTT. Translating it yields CASSQEKGIVVLGSTGELFF.

The CDR3 reads CASRPGLAGRYEQYF. CDR3 nucleotides: TGTGCCAGCAGACCGGGACTAGCGGGGCGCTACGAGCAGTACTTC. This rearrangement joins TRBV27 to TRBJ2-7; 13 nucleotides align to TRBD2. Germline CDR1 and CDR2: MNHEY and SMNVEV (reference sequence). With 6 bases clipped from V and 3 bases from J, the junction kept 5 bases outside the gene matches. The CDR3 is made up of 15 amino acids.

This clonotype was counted only a few times. The chain uses TRBV7-9 and TRBJ2-7; 7 bases match TRBD1. The CDR3 is 14 amino acids. CDR1 SEHNR and CDR2 FQNEAQ come from the germline V gene (reference sequence). V was pared by 8 bases and J by 2 bases, with 9 bases of the junction left unmatched. The CDR3 region has the DNA TGTGCCAGCCGTCCGCACACAGGGGCCTACGAGCAGTACTTC. This sequence encodes CASRPHTGAYEQYF.

This clonotype was observed many times. The V gene is TRBV11-2, the J gene TRBJ2-3, with D possibly matching TRBD2 (6 bases). Per germline, CDR1 SGHAT and CDR2 FQNNGV. The CDR3 spans 19 residues. V shed 4 bases and J shed 0 bases, with 23 bases lying between them. This CDR3 is CASSSRPRLDGTSTDTQYF. The CDR3 nucleotides are TGTGCCAGCAGCTCCCGGCCGAGATTGGACGGGACTAGCACAGATACGCAGTATTTT.

This clonotype was picked up many times. This chain joins TRBV2 and TRBJ1-5, with D tentatively TRBD1 (5 bases). The CDR3 runs 15 residues. The ends were cut back, 6 bases at V and 3 bases at J, with 15 bases in the middle. Germline values: CDR1 SNHLY, CDR2 FYNNEI. This chain's CDR3 is CASRLGTGDNQPQHF. The CDR3 nucleotides read TGTGCCAGCAGGCTCGGGACGGGAGACAATCAGCCCCAGCATTTT.

This clonotype was seen only a few times. V usage is TRBV9 and J usage is TRBJ2-1; TRBD2 matches 12 bases. The CDR3 is made up of 18 amino acids. Germline-derived CDR1 and CDR2 are SGDLS and YYNGEE. V shed 4 bases and J 10 bases; nucleotides not matched to a gene: 18. CDR3 loop: CASSHKGGLAGDRLEQFF. In DNA form, the CDR3 reads TGTGCCAGCAGCCATAAAGGGGGACTAGCGGGCGACCGGTTAGAGCAGTTCTTC.

This clonotype has ten or more counts. V is TRBV7-9 and J is TRBJ2-3, with D unclear. Germline V gene lookup returns CDR1 SEHNR and CDR2 FQNEAQ (reference sequence). V gave up 1 base and J gave up 3 bases, with 2 bases separating them. CDR3 length equals 12 residues. This chain's CDR3 is CASSLGTDTQYF. DNA of the CDR3: TGTGCCAGCAGCTTAGGGACAGATACGCAGTATTTT.

To note about this clonotype: One end of the junction does not line up with germline, which may come from a read error. V gene TRBV6-1 combines with J gene TRBJ2-3; D perhaps matches TRBD1 (5 bases). The germline CDR1 and CDR2 sequences are MNHNS and SASEGT. This CDR3 is built from 17 residues. The CDR3 coding sequence is TGTGCCAGCACCAAGGGGTCGGCAGGACCCTCCGGAGATACACAGTATTTT. It translates to CASTKGSAGPSGDTQYF.

Ten or more counts support this clonotype. The rearrangement links TRBV3-1 to TRBJ2-5; TRBD1 matches 7 bases. The CDR3 runs 17 residues. J lost 0 bases, V lost 1 base, and 8 bases had no gene match. CDR1 LGHDT and CDR2 YNNKEL come from the germline V gene (reference sequence). In DNA form, the CDR3 reads TGTGCCAGCAGCCAAGGGTTGGGGACAGAGTACCAAGAGACCCAGTACTTC. Residues: CASSQGLGTEYQETQYF.

The rearrangement joins TRBV3-1 to TRBJ1-3; 12 positions agree with TRBD1. CDR3 length: 17 residues. Germline-derived CDR1 and CDR2 are LGHDT and YNNKEL (reference sequence). J was trimmed by 4 bases and V by 1 base; bases with no gene match: 5. DNA of the CDR3: TGTGCCAGCAGCCAAGGAGGGACAGGGGGCGCCGGAAACACCATATATTTT. Amino acid sequence: CASSQGGTGGAGNTIYF.

The V call is TRBV14, the J call TRBJ1-1; D is possibly TRBD1 (6 bases). CDR1 SGHDN and CDR2 FVKESK come from the germline V gene. There are 15 residues in the CDR3. V shed 1 base and J shed 5 bases, with 14 bases lying between them. The CDR3 DNA sequence: TGTGCCAGCAGCCAAGGACGGTGGGGGCAAACTGAAGCTTTCTTT. Residues: CASSQGRWGQTEAFF. Filled out from reference TRBV14 and TRBJ1-1, the complete variable domain reads EAGVTQFPSHSVIEKGQTVTLRCDPISGHDNLYWYRRVMGKEIKFLLHFVKESKQDESGMPNNRFLAERTGGTYSTLKVQPAELEDSGVYFCASSQGRWGQTEAFFGQGTRLTVV.

The chain is built from TRBV28 and TRBJ1-5; D remains unclear. V dropped 2 bases and J dropped 12 bases, with 5 bases sitting between them. The CDR3 has 10 residues. Germline V gives CDR1 MDHEN, CDR2 SYDVKM. In DNA form, the CDR3 reads TGTGCCAGCAGTTTAGAAATCCAGCATTTT. It specifies CASSLEIQHF.